The text below deals with one T cell receptor (beta chain). This sample stems from a study of blood T cell repertoires in COVID-19. Study-level information: The origin of the acute and convalescent COVID-19 samples was the United States, Italy and Spain. T cells, B-cell-depleted T cells, or PBMCs provided the cDNA or gDNA that served as material.

Per the original data handling: Nucleated cell number was recorded as an estimate derived from reference gene primer amplification. Profiling relied on immunoSEQ multiplex PCR, and the TCRdb table lists in-frame clones only, not all of them. V, J and clone size reflect that table, while D and trimming were determined from the DNA. Of hundreds of thousands of clones in the sample, 80% to 90% were seen once. The V segment lost 3 bases and the J segment 0 bases; nucleotides outside the gene matches: 8. This CDR3 contains 16 residues. CDR1 SGHDT and CDR2 YYEEEE come from the germline V gene. This rearrangement joins TRBV5-6 to TRBJ2-7; TRBD1 matches at 8 bases. The TCR comes from a woman between 65 and 79 years old with COVID-19, enrolled during active disease. Sequencing input: peripheral blood. The CDR3 loop is CASSSKRQGPSYEQYF. The CDR3 DNA reads as TGTGCCAGCAGCTCCAAGAGACAGGGGCCCTCCTACGAGCAGTACTTC. The full variable domain, in which reference TRBV5-6 and TRBJ2-7 provide the parts outside the CDR3, is DAGVTQSPTHLIKTRGQQVTLRCSPKSGHDTVSWYQQALGQGPQFIFQYYEEEERQRGNFPDRFSGHQFPNYSSELNVNALLLGDSALYLCASSSKRQGPSYEQYFGPGTRLTVT.